This TCR beta chain was profiled in a study of T cell responses to AZD1222 COVID-19 vaccine. About the study: Samples with a second dose at about 4 or about 12 weeks were pooled together. The study, taken as a whole, reports: Within unmutated variant regions lay the reported targets of nearly half of spike-specific TCRs. It was only after the peak T cell response that any repertoires were sampled. Across the whole spike, CD4 TCRs peaked at regions 160-218 and 743-854.

Comment on this clone: Its cognate antigen is unknown.

Produced via immunoSEQ multiplex PCR; TCRdb's table is partial and in-frame only. The data contain about 140,000 clones, about 90% of them singletons. V lost 3 bases to trimming and J lost 0 bases, with 12 bases between them. The CDR3 runs to 16 residues. The V gene's germline CDR1 is SGHNT and CDR2 YYREEE (reference sequence). The rearrangement links TRBV5-4 to TRBJ2-2; possibly TRBD2 for D (6 bases). The sequenced sample was peripheral blood, obtained on day 0 of AZD1222 vaccination. The clonotype comes from an adult in good health. The CDR3 nucleotides read TGTGCCAGCAGCTCCGGGGGTCCAACGAACACCGGGGAGCTGTTTTTT. Translated: CASSSGGPTNTGELFF.